This TCR beta chain derives from a study of breast tumors, draining lymph nodes, adjacent tissues. Samples came from axillary lymph nodes draining the breast cancer. Whole-study results and caveats: Tumor TCR diversity was below lymph nodes but above nontumor tissue.

J was trimmed by 5 bases and V by 6 bases; bases with no gene match: 8. Germline lookup yields CDR1 ENHRY and CDR2 SYGVKD. The length of the CDR3 is 14 residues. About this clonotype: Antigen: not known.

TCRdb itself ran the multiplex PCR reads through MiXCR, one entry per CDR3 protein. The sample contains some 150,000 distinct CDR3 sequences, about a fifth of which appear only once. This clonotype originated in a female donor with breast cancer. Some clones in this sample may be carry-over from other donors' samples. Sequencing input: axillary lymph node tissue. V gene TRBV10-3 combines with J gene TRBJ2-7; 9 bases are a match to TRBD1. The CDR3 protein is CAISPVGQGHEQYF. The CDR3 DNA follows: TGTGCCATCAGCCCTGTGGGACAGGGACACGAGCAGTACTTC.